A selection of T cell receptor beta chains follows, all from one sample in a study of blood T cell repertoires in COVID-19. Profiling relied on immunoSEQ multiplex PCR, and the TCRdb table lists in-frame clones only, not all of them. The sample shows about 440,000 clones, roughly 89% of them seen only once. The sequencing sample was made of peripheral blood. The receptors shown here come from a young woman with acute or convalescent COVID-19. Each CDR3 is given without its conserved first and last residue. The D gene is left open where the match is weak. Clone size, where shown, is once, few, many, or a class for clones that have expanded.

v_call	d_call	clone_size	j_call	cdr3_aa
TRBV5-5	.	.	TRBJ2-7	ASSLSVSYEQY
TRBV9	TRBD2	.	TRBJ2-5	ASSVASQRGVETQY
TRBV30	TRBD1	.	TRBJ2-7	AGGTGIHEQY
TRBV3-1/TRBV3-2	.	.	TRBJ1-1	ASSQDPGGGWAEAF
TRBV19	TRBD1	.	TRBJ1-6	ASSIDPGGTAYSPLH
TRBV5-1	TRBD2	.	TRBJ2-3	ASSFIAGGSTDTQY
TRBV19	.	.	TRBJ1-5	ASNWAFGLNQPQH
TRBV3-1/TRBV3-2	TRBD1	.	TRBJ1-5	ASSSGQLNQPQH
TRBV3-1/TRBV3-2	TRBD2	once	TRBJ2-5	ASSQTSGGGKTQY
TRBV27	.	.	TRBJ1-5	ASREQGLNQPQH
TRBV28	.	once	TRBJ1-2	ASSSDSMLGGYT
TRBV6-5	TRBD1	.	TRBJ2-7	ASQGAPSYEQY
TRBV3-1/TRBV3-2	.	.	TRBJ2-7	ASSQGVGYEQY
TRBV7-8	.	few	TRBJ1-1	ASSSGHPVGRMNTEAF
TRBV2	TRBD2	.	TRBJ2-1	ASTGLAAKGQF
TRBV7-9	TRBD1	.	TRBJ1-1	ASGPGQIMNTEAF
TRBV5-1	TRBD2	.	TRBJ2-7	ASSSLGTSGGSVYEQY
TRBV10-3	TRBD1	.	TRBJ2-3	AISERDRGPDTQY
TRBV3-1/TRBV3-2	TRBD1	once	TRBJ2-5	ASSQGQGETQY
TRBV7-2	TRBD2	.	TRBJ2-2	ASSFGRGDITGELF
TRBV19	.	.	TRBJ2-1	ASSSPQSREQF
TRBV24-1	.	.	TRBJ2-5	ATSDLGQGVQETQY
TRBV18	.	.	TRBJ1-6	ASSSGEGSPLH
TRBV6-5	TRBD1	.	TRBJ1-1	ASSPDRGSTEAF
TRBV19	.	once	TRBJ2-1	ASSMGHELYNEQF
TRBV5-6	.	.	TRBJ1-4	ASSLAGFATNEKLF
TRBV6-5	TRBD2	.	TRBJ2-1	ASSYGGGAYNEQF
TRBV21-1	.	.	TRBJ1-6	ASRFPRGLDSPLH
TRBV9	.	.	TRBJ2-5	ASSGSGIQETQY
TRBV14	TRBD1	.	TRBJ1-1	ASSQDLQGGLGQV
TRBV4-2	.	.	TRBJ2-3	ASSQVASTDTQY
TRBV30	.	.	TRBJ1-2	AWSVQVYGYT
TRBV11-2	TRBD1	.	TRBJ2-2	ASSSLKTGPNTGELF
TRBV13	.	.	TRBJ2-3	ASSSPGLPRGTDTQY
TRBV5-6	.	.	TRBJ2-2	ASSLEGLGELF
TRBV6-5	.	.	TRBJ1-5	ASRGGHGRPQH
TRBV24-1	TRBD1	once	TRBJ1-2	ATRMTGDDYGYT
TRBV7-3	TRBD1	.	TRBJ2-3	ASSFDRVGTDTQY
TRBV7-9	TRBD1	.	TRBJ2-2	ASSLMGQVNTGELF
TRBV27	TRBD1	.	TRBJ1-1	ASSFHGQGIAEAF
TRBV19	.	.	TRBJ2-7	ASSTSAGFYEQY
TRBV6-5	.	.	TRBJ2-2	ASRGGRSTGELF
TRBV19	.	once	TRBJ1-2	ASSMGRGFYGYT
TRBV12-3/TRBV12-4	TRBD1	.	TRBJ1-1	ASRPTGDTEAF
TRBV28	TRBD1	.	TRBJ2-5	ASSLLRDRVPTQY
TRBV2	.	once	TRBJ2-3	ASSGDNQVVTQY
TRBV7-3	.	.	TRBJ1-2	ASSLSGMGSGYT
TRBV24-1	TRBD1	.	TRBJ1-5	ATSDRDRGRGQPQH
TRBV5-1	.	.	TRBJ2-5	ASSLINAYFQETQY
TRBV7-9	.	.	TRBJ1-6	ASSLATGRNSPLH
TRBV9	TRBD2	.	TRBJ2-7	ASSPGLAGGRYVQY